This is a list of T cell receptor beta chains from one sample in a study of CD8 T cells in ankylosing spondylitis. TCRdb processed the 5' RACE reads anew with MiXCR; each CDR3 protein has one entry. The table shows about 250,000 distinct CDR3 sequences, with 20% to 30% occurring only once. The sequenced sample consisted of blood, either unsorted or a sorted T cell fraction (not recorded which). The receptors originated from a male donor with ankylosing spondylitis or in good health (not recorded which). Both conserved end residues are part of each CDR3. Each record gives: V gene, D gene, clone size, J gene, CDR3 length, CDR3 protein, CDR3 DNA. A D gene is named only where the DNA matches it firmly. Only some rows state a clone size, as once, few, many or a class for expanded clones.

TRBV18	TRBD2	once	TRBJ2-5	14	CASSPAGGQETQYF	TGTGCCAGCTCACCAGCGGGGGGGCAAGAGACCCAGTACTTC
TRBV7-8	-	few	TRBJ2-5	14	CASSQRTGEETQYF	TGTGCCAGCAGCCAACGGACCGGCGAAGAGACCCAGTACTTC
TRBV10-3	-	-	TRBJ2-5	12	CAISRGIGTQYF	TGTGCCATCAGTCGAGGGATCGGGACCCAGTACTTC
TRBV12-3/TRBV12-4	-	many	TRBJ2-3	14	CASSLGGGTDTQYF	TGTGCCAGCAGCTTAGGTGGGGGCACAGATACGCAGTATTTT
TRBV20-1	-	few	TRBJ2-2	13	CSAPQYSAGELFF	TGCAGTGCCCCCCAATATTCGGCCGGGGAGCTGTTTTTT
TRBV20-1	-	few	TRBJ2-1	13	CSAWARLLGEQFF	TGCAGTGCTTGGGCCAGATTGTTGGGTGAGCAGTTCTTC
TRBV6-5	TRBD1	-	TRBJ2-5	15	CASSYSFGQGGTQYF	TGTGCCAGCAGTTACTCCTTCGGACAGGGTGGGACCCAGTACTTC
TRBV12-3/TRBV12-4	-	many	TRBJ2-3	14	CASSRSGVADTQYF	TGTGCCAGCAGTCGATCCGGGGTCGCAGATACGCAGTATTTT
TRBV20-1	-	many	TRBJ1-6	13	CSAVVGDNSPLHF	TGCAGTGCTGTGGTGGGGGATAATTCACCCCTCCACTTT
TRBV12-3/TRBV12-4	TRBD1	-	TRBJ2-2	14	CASSGGQATGELFF	TGTGCCAGCAGTGGGGGACAGGCCACCGGGGAGCTGTTTTTT
TRBV29-1	-	-	TRBJ2-4	14	CSVAGVLAKNIQYF	TGCAGCGTTGCGGGGGTGCTAGCCAAAAACATTCAGTACTTC
TRBV9	TRBD1	many	TRBJ1-6	17	CASSVATGWPGGSPLHF	TGTGCCAGCAGCGTAGCTACGGGGTGGCCAGGGGGCTCACCCCTCCACTTT
TRBV27	-	-	TRBJ2-2	16	CASSAWDTLNTGELFF	TGTGCCAGCAGCGCCTGGGACACCTTGAACACCGGGGAGCTGTTTTTT
TRBV20-1	TRBD1	many	TRBJ2-7	14	CSATGQGAGYEQYF	TGCAGTGCAACAGGACAGGGGGCTGGCTACGAGCAGTACTTC
TRBV20-1	TRBD1	many	TRBJ1-1	12	CSANLRTGFSLF	TGCAGTGCCAATCTTAGGACAGGATTTAGCCTATTT
TRBV20-1	TRBD1	-	TRBJ1-5	14	CSASGQGDSQPQHF	TGCAGTGCATCGGGACAGGGGGATAGTCAGCCCCAGCATTTT
TRBV24-1	-	-	TRBJ2-5	16	CATSDKAGTRFETQYF	TGTGCCACCAGTGACAAGGCCGGGACAAGGTTTGAGACCCAGTACTTC
TRBV6-1	-	many	TRBJ1-4	14	CASRAGGGGEKLFF	TGTGCCAGCAGAGCCGGGGGTGGGGGTGAAAAACTGTTTTTT
TRBV20-1	-	many	TRBJ2-4	11	CSARVKNIQYF	TGCAGTGCTAGAGTAAAAAACATTCAGTACTTC
TRBV6-1	-	-	TRBJ2-7	13	CASMGGRGSEQYF	TGTGCCAGCATGGGGGGGCGGGGGAGCGAGCAGTACTTC
TRBV15	-	many	TRBJ1-2	15	CATSPPWERNYGYTF	TGTGCCACCAGCCCTCCTTGGGAACGGAACTATGGCTACACCTTC
TRBV12-3/TRBV12-4	TRBD1	few	TRBJ2-7	15	CASSHPLTGGGEQYF	TGTGCCAGCAGTCACCCGCTTACAGGGGGAGGCGAGCAGTACTTC
TRBV6-1	TRBD1	-	TRBJ2-5	15	CASARGGTGGETQYF	TGTGCCAGCGCCCGAGGAGGGACAGGGGGTGAGACCCAGTACTTC
TRBV18	-	-	TRBJ2-3	14	CASSPSGAGDTQYF	TGTGCCAGCTCACCATCCGGGGCTGGAGATACGCAGTATTTT
TRBV20-1	-	-	TRBJ2-1	15	CSARDSRGVEGEQFF	TGCAGTGCTAGAGACTCGCGGGGCGTTGAGGGTGAGCAGTTCTTC
TRBV7-8	-	-	TRBJ2-5	14	CASSKRADQETQYF	TGTGCCAGCAGCAAAAGAGCGGACCAAGAGACCCAGTACTTC
TRBV11-3	-	few	TRBJ2-5	15	CASSLGSAHQETQYF	TGTGCCAGCAGCTTAGGGTCAGCACACCAAGAGACCCAGTACTTC
TRBV10-1	-	few	TRBJ2-5	13	CASAGHGDETQYF	TGCGCCAGCGCGGGGCATGGAGACGAGACCCAGTACTTC
TRBV29-1	-	many	TRBJ1-1	13	CSTLQGRNTEAFF	TGCAGCACCCTCCAGGGGCGGAACACTGAAGCTTTCTTT
TRBV2	TRBD1	-	TRBJ2-7	13	CARRQGASYEQYF	TGTGCCAGAAGACAGGGGGCCTCCTACGAGCAGTACTTC
TRBV11-2	TRBD2	-	TRBJ2-7	17	CASSLVYGTSGVYEQYF	TGTGCCAGCAGCTTAGTCTATGGGACTAGCGGGGTCTACGAGCAGTACTTC
TRBV9	TRBD2	-	TRBJ2-3	14	CASSVVLAGDTQYF	TGTGCCAGCAGCGTAGTCCTAGCGGGGGATACGCAGTATTTT
TRBV28	-	-	TRBJ1-4	12	CGSRSLSEKLFF	TGTGGATCCAGGTCTCTATCTGAAAAACTGTTTTTT
TRBV5-1	-	-	TRBJ2-5	14	CASSLTSFTETQYF	TGCGCCAGCAGCTTGACTAGCTTTACGGAGACCCAGTACTTC
TRBV7-2	-	-	TRBJ2-6	15	CASSSRTAGANVLTF	TGTGCCAGCAGCTCCCGAACAGCTGGGGCCAACGTCCTGACTTTC
TRBV29-1	-	many	TRBJ1-2	13	CSVPDGAGRGYTF	TGCAGCGTTCCAGACGGGGCCGGCCGGGGCTACACCTTC
TRBV5-4	-	-	TRBJ2-5	14	CASSSPEGGKTQYF	TGTGCCAGCAGCTCACCCGAGGGGGGTAAGACCCAGTACTTC
TRBV12-3/TRBV12-4	-	many	TRBJ1-2	15	CASRGEFRPNYGYTF	TGTGCCAGCAGGGGAGAATTTAGACCTAACTATGGCTACACCTTC
TRBV20-1	-	-	TRBJ2-3	14	CSARSGSRTDTQYF	TGCAGTGCTAGGTCGGGCAGCCGCACAGATACGCAGTATTTT
TRBV12-3/TRBV12-4	-	few	TRBJ2-2	12	CASSFVSGELFF	TGTGCCAGCAGTTTTGTATCCGGGGAGCTGTTTTTT
TRBV20-1	-	many	TRBJ1-1	11	CSARQRGKAFF	TGCAGTGCTAGACAGCGTGGGAAAGCTTTCTTT
TRBV20-1	TRBD2	many	TRBJ2-3	16	CSARGATSGGTDTQYF	TGCAGTGCTAGAGGCGCTACCAGCGGGGGGACAGATACGCAGTATTTT